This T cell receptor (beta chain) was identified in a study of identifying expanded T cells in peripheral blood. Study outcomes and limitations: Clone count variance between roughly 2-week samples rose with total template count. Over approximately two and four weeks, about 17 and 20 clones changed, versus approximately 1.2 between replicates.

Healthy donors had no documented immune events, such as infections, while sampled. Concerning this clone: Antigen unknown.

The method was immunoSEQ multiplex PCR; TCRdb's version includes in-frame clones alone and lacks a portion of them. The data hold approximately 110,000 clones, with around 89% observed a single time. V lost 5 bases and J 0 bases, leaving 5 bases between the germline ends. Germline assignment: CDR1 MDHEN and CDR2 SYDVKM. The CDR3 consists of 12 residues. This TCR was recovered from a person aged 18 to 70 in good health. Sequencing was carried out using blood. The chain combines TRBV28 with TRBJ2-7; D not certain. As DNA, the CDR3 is TGTGCCAGCAGTCCGACCTCCTACGAGCAGTACTTC. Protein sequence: CASSPTSYEQYF.